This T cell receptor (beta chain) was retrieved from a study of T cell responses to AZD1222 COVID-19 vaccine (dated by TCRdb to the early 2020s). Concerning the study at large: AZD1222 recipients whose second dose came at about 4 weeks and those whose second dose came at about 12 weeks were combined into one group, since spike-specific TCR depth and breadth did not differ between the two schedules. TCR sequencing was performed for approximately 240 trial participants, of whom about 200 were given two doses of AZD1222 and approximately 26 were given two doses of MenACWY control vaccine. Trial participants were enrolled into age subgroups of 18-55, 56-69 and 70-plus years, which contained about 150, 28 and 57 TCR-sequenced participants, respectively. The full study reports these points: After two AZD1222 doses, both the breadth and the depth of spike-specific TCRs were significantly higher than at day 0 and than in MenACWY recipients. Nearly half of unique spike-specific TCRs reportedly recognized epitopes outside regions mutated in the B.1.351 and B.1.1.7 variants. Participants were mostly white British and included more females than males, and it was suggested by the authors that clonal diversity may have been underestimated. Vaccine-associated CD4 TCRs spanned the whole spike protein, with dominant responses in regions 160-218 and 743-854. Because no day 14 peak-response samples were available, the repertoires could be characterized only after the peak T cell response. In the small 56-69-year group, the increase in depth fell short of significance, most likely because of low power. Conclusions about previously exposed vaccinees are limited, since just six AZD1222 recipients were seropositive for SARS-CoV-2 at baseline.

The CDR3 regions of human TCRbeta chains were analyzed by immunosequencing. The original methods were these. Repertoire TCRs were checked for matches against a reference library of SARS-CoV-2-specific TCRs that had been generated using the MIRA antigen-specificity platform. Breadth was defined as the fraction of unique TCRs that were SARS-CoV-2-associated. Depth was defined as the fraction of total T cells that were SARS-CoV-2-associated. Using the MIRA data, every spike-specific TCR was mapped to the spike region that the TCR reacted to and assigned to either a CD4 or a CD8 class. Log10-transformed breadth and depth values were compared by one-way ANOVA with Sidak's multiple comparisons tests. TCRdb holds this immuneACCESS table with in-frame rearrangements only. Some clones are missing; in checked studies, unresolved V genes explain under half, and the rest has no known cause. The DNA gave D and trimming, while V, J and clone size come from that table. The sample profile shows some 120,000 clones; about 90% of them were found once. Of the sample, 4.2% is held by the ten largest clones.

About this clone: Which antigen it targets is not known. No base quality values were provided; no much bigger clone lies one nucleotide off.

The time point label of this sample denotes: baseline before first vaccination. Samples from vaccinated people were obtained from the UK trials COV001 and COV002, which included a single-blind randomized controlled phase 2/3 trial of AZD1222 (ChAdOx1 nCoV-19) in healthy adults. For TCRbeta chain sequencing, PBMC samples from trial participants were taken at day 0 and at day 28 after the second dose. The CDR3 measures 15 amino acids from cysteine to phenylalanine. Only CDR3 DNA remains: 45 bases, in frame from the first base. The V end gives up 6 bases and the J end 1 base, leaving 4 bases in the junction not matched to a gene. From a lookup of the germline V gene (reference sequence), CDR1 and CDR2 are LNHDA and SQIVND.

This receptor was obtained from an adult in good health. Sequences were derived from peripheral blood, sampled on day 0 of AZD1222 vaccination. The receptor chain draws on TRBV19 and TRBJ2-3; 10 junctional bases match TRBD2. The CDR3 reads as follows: CASRILAGGTDTQYF. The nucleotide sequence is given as TGTGCCAGTAGAATCCTAGCGGGGGGCACAGATACGCAGTATTTT. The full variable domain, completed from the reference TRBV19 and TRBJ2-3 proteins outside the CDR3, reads DGGITQSPKYLFRKEGQNVTLSCEQNLNHDAMYWYRQDPGQGLRLIYYSQIVNDFQKGDIAEGYSVSREKKESFPLTVTSAQKNPTAFYLCASRILAGGTDTQYFGPGTRLTVL.